A selection of T cell receptor beta chains follows, all from one sample in a study of PD-L1 blockade in urothelial cancer. Sequenced by immunoSEQ multiplex PCR; TCRdb stores in-frame clones only, minus some. The data show 80,000 to 95,000 clones, over 65% seen once. The source material was PBMCs, sampled around atezolizumab (anti-PD-L1) treatment. The receptor set was obtained from a man in his sixties or seventies with urothelial cancer. CDR3s include the opening cysteine and the closing phenylalanine or tryptophan. The order of the fields is clone size, J gene, V gene, D gene, CDR3 DNA, CDR3 protein. A D gene is named only where the DNA matches it firmly. The size entry is marked missing in some rows and otherwise reads once, few, many or a size class.

medium-sized	TRBJ2-2	TRBV19	TRBD2	TGTGCCAGTAGTGGACTAGAGGACACCGGGGAGCTGTTTTTT	CASSGLEDTGELFF
-	TRBJ2-3	TRBV11-2	TRBD2	TGTGCCAGCAGCTTCCTAGCGGGAGGGGACACAGATACGCAGTATTTT	CASSFLAGGDTDTQYF
-	TRBJ2-2	TRBV15	TRBD2	TGTGCCACCCATCCCCAGCGGGGGAGCACCGGGGAGCTGTTTTTT	CATHPQRGSTGELFF
-	TRBJ2-5	TRBV29-1	TRBD1	TGCAGCGTTGACAGGGGGCTTTGGGAGACCCAGTACTTC	CSVDRGLWETQYF
-	TRBJ1-4	TRBV25-1	TRBD1	TGTGCCAGCAAGGCAGGGGGAGAGGAAAAACTGTTTTTT	CASKAGGEEKLFF
-	TRBJ2-1	TRBV2	TRBD2	TGTGCCAGCAGTGACCCTAGACTAGCGGGAGCCTACAATGAGCAGTTCTTC	CASSDPRLAGAYNEQFF
-	TRBJ2-4	TRBV6-6	-	TGTGCCAGCAGCCGGTTGAGGGAGCCAGTCAAAAACATTCAGTACTTC	CASSRLREPVKNIQYF
-	TRBJ1-1	TRBV6-5	-	TGTGCCAGCAGTTTCGGGGAGCGAACTGAAGCTTTCTTT	CASSFGERTEAFF
-	TRBJ2-6	TRBV14	-	TGTGCCAGCAGCCAAGCCCACTCTGGGGCCAACGTCCTGACTTTC	CASSQAHSGANVLTF
once	TRBJ1-2	TRBV16	-	TGTGCCAGCAGCCAATCGAGGGGGAACTATGGCTACACCTTC	CASSQSRGNYGYTF
-	TRBJ1-2	TRBV18	TRBD1	TGTGCCAGCTCACAGTCGATCCCGGGACAGGGCCTCCTTCCTAACTATGGCTACACCTTC	CASSQSIPGQGLLPNYGYTF
-	TRBJ2-3	TRBV5-1	TRBD1	TGCGCCAGCAGCTTGGGACAGGGCTATCCAGATACGCAGTATTTT	CASSLGQGYPDTQYF
-	TRBJ2-5	TRBV5-1	-	TGCGCCAGCAGCTTGGATGGGGAGTCAAGGGAGACCCAGTACTTC	CASSLDGESRETQYF
-	TRBJ1-2	TRBV5-1	-	TGCGCCAGCAGCCCTGGACAGACAAGCTATGGCTACACCTTC	CASSPGQTSYGYTF
-	TRBJ2-3	TRBV2	-	TGTGCCAGCAGGGAGCGGCCCGAGGGCGGGGATACGCAGTATTTT	CASRERPEGGDTQYF
few	TRBJ2-2	TRBV19	-	TGTGCCAGTAGTCGACAGCGGAACACCGGGGAGCTGTTTTTT	CASSRQRNTGELFF
few	TRBJ1-4	TRBV12-5	-	TGTGCTAGTGGTTGGGCGCTCGGTGCAACTAATGAAAAACTGTTTTTT	CASGWALGATNEKLFF
-	TRBJ2-7	TRBV7-8	-	TGTGCCAGCAGCCTACAGGGCCCGTCCTACGAGCAGTACTTC	CASSLQGPSYEQYF
-	TRBJ2-7	TRBV6-5	TRBD2	TGTGCCAGCGGGGGGGCCTACGAGCAGTACTTC	CASGGAYEQYF
-	TRBJ1-2	TRBV6-5	TRBD1	TGTGCCAGCAGTTACGTCAGGGGGCGCCGGCATGGCTACACCTTC	CASSYVRGRRHGYTF